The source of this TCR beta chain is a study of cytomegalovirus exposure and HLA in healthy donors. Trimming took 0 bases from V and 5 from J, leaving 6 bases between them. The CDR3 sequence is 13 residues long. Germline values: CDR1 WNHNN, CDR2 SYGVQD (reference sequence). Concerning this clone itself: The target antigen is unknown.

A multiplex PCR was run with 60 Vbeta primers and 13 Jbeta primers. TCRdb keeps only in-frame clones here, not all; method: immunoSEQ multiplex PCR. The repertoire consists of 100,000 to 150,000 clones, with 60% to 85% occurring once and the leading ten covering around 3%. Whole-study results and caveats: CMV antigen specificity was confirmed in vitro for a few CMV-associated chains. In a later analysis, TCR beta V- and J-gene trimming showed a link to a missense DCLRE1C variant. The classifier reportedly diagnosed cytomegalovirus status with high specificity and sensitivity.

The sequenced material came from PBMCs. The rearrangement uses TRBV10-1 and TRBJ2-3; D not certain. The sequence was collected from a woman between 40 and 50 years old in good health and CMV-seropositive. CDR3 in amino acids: CASSESLLDTQYF. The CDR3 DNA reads TGCGCCAGCAGTGAGTCCCTTCTAGATACGCAGTATTTT.